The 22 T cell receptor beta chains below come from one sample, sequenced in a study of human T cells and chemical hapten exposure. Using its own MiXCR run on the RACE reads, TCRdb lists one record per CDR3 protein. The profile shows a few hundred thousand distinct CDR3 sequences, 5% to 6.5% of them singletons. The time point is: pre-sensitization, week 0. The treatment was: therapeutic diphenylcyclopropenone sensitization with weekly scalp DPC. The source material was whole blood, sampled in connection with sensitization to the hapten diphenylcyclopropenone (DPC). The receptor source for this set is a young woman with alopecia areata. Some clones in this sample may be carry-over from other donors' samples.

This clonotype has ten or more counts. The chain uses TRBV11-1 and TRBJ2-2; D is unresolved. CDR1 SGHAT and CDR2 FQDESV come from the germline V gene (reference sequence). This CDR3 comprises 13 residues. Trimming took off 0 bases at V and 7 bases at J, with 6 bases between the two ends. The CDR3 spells CASSLALSGELFF. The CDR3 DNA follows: TGTGCCAGCAGCTTAGCGCTCAGCGGGGAGCTGTTTTTT.

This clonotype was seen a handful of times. CDR3 residues: CASTAGRRWAEKQFF. The CDR3, as DNA: TGTGCCAGCACCGCGGGAAGGCGATGGGCTGAAAAGCAGTTCTTC. The chain combines TRBV12-3 or TRBV12-4 with TRBJ2-1; D possibly corresponds to TRBD2 (6 bases). CDR3 size: 15 residues. V lost 7 bases and J lost 11, with 24 bases in between.

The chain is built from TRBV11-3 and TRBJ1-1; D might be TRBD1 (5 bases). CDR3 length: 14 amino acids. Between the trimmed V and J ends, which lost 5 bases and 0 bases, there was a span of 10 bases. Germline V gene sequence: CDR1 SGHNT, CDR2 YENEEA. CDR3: CASSLDNMNTEAFF. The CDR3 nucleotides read TGTGCCAGCAGCCTGGACAACATGAACACTGAAGCTTTCTTT.

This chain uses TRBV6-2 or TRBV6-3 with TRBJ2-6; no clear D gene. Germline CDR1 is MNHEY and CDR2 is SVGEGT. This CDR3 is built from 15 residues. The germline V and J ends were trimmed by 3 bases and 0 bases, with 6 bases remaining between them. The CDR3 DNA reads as TGTGCCAGCAGTTATAGGCCCTCTGGGGCCAACGTCCTGACTTTC. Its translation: CASSYRPSGANVLTF.

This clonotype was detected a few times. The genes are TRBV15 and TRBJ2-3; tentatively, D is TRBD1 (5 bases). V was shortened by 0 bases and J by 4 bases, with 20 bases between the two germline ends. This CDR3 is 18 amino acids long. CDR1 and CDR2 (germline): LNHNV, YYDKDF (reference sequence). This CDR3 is CATSRDPFPQGRSDTQYF. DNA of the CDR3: TGTGCCACCAGCAGAGATCCATTCCCGCAGGGTAGATCAGATACGCAGTATTTT.

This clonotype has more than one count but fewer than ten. The CDR3 is CASINGQGRTEAFF. As DNA, the CDR3 is TGTGCCAGCATAAACGGACAGGGAAGGACTGAAGCTTTCTTT. The rearrangement links TRBV6-1 to TRBJ1-1; TRBD1 matches 8 bases. The CDR3 sequence is 14 residues long. Trimming cost V 7 bases and J 5 bases; bases outside gene matches: 9. Germline CDR1 and CDR2: MNHNS and SASEGT.

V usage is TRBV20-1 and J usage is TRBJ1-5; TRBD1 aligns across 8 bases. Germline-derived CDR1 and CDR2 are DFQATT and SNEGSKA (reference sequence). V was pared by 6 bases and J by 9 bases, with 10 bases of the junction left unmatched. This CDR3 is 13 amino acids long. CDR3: CSATTGANRPQHF. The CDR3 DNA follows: TGCAGTGCAACGACAGGGGCAAACCGGCCCCAGCATTTT.

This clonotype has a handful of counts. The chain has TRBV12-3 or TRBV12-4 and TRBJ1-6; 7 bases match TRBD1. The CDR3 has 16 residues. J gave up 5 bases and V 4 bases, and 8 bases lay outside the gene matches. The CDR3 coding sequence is TGTGCCAGCAGTTCGACAAGGGGGCGGAATAATTCACCCCTCCACTTT. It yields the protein CASSSTRGRNNSPLHF.

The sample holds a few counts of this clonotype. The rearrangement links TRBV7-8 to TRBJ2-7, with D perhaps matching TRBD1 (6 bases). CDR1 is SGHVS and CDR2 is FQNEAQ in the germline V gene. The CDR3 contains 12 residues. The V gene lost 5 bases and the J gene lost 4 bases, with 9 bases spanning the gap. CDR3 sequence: CASSITGYEQYF. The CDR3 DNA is TGTGCCAGCAGCATCACAGGGTACGAGCAGTACTTC. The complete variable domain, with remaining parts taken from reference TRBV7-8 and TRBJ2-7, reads GAGVSQSPRYKVAKRGQDVALRCDPISGHVSLFWYQQALGQGPEFLTYFQNEAQLDKSGLPSDRFFAERPEGSVSTLKIQRTQQEDSAVYLCASSITGYEQYFGPGTRLTVT.

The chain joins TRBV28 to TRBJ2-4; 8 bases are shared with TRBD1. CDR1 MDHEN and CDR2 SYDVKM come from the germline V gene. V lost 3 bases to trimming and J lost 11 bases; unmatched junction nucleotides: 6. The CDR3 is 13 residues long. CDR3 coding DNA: TGTGCCAGCAGTTTTCAGGACAGGGCACTTCAGTACTTC. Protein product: CASSFQDRALQYF.

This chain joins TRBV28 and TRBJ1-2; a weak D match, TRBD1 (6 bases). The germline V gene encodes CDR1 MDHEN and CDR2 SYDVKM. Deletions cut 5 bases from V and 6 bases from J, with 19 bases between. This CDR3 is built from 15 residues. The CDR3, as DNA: TGTGCCAGCAGTCCCCTGACAGGCACCCACCATGGCTACACCTTC. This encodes CASSPLTGTHHGYTF.

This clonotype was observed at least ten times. The CDR3 DNA is TGTGCCAGCAGTCAGTACAGGGGGCCCCAGCATTTT. It translates to CASSQYRGPQHF. The chain employs TRBV6-5 and TRBJ1-5; 7 bases are a match to TRBD1. Germline loops: CDR1 MNHEY, CDR2 SVGAGI. With 5 bases clipped from V and 9 bases from J, the junction kept 4 bases outside the gene matches. The length of the CDR3 is 12 residues.

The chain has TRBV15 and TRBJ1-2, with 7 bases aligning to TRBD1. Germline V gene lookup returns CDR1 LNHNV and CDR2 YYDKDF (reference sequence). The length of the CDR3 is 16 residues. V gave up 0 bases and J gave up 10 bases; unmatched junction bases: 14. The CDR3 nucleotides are TGTGCCACCAGCAGAGATCGCAAGACAGGGACTCTGACCTACACCTTC. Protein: CATSRDRKTGTLTYTF. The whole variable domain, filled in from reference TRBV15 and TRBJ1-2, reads DAMVIQNPRYQVTQFGKPVTLSCSQTLNHNVMYWYQQKSSQAPKLLFHYYDKDFNNEADTPDNFQSRRPNTSFCFLDIRSPGLGDTAMYLCATSRDRKTGTLTYTFGSGTRLTVV.

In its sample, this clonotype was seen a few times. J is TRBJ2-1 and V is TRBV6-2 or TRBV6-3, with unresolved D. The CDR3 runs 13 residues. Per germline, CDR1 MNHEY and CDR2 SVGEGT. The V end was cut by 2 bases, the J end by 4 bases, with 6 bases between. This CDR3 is CASSYVDYNEQFF. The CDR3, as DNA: TGTGCCAGCAGTTACGTCGATTACAATGAGCAGTTCTTC.

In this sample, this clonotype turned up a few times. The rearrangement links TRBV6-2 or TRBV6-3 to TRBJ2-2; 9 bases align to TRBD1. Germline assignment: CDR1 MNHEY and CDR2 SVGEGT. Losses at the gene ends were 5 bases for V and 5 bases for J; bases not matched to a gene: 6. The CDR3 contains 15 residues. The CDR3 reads CASSPGQGMTGELFF. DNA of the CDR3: TGTGCCAGCAGTCCGGGACAGGGAATGACCGGGGAGCTGTTTTTT.

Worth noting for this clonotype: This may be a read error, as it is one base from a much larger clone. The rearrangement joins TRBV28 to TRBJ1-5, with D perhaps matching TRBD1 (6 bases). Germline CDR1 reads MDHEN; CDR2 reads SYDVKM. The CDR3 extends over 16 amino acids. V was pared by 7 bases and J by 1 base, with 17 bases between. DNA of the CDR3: TGTGCCAGCACGTCCGGGGCAGGGACAAGCAATCAGCCCCAGCATTTT. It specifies CASTSGAGTSNQPQHF.

Here the CDR3 DNA reads TGCAGTGCCAGGTCCGGGACAGGGGGCTTTCAGCCCCAGCATTTT. Translated, it gives CSARSGTGGFQPQHF. V is TRBV20-1 and J is TRBJ1-5, with 12 nucleotides matching TRBD1. The trim removed 6 bases at V and 6 bases at J, leaving 9 bases unmatched. The germline CDR1 and CDR2 sequences are DFQATT and SNEGSKA (reference sequence). This CDR3 comprises 15 residues.

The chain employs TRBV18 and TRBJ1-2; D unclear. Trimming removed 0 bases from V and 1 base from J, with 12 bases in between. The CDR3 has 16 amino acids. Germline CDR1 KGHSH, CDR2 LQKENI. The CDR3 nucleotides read TGTGCCAGCTCACCACCGGGCACAGTCTATAACTATGGCTACACCTTC. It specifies CASSPPGTVYNYGYTF.

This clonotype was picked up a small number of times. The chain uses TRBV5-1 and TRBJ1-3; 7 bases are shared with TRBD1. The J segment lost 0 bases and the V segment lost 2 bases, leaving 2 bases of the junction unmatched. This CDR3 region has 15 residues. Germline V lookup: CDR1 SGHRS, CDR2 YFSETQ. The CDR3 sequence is CASSFGTASGNTIYF. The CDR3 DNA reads TGCGCCAGCAGCTTCGGGACAGCCTCTGGAAACACCATATATTTT.

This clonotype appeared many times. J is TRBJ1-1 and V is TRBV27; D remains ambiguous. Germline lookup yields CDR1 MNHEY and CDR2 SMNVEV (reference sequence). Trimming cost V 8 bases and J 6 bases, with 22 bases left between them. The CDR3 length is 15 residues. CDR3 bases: TGTGCCAGCGGCCCGGGGATCTTTGGTTCAGCTGAAGCTTTCTTT. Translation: CASGPGIFGSAEAFF.

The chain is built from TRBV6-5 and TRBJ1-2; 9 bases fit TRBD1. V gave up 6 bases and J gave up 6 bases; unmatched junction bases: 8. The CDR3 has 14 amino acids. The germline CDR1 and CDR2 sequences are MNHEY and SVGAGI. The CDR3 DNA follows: TGTGCCAGCAGCCCGGGACAGGGACTGCATGGCTACACCTTC. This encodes CASSPGQGLHGYTF.

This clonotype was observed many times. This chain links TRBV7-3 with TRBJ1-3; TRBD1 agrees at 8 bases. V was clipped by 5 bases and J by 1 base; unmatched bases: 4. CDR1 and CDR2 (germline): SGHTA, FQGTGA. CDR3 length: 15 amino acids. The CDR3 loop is CASSAQGASGNTIYF. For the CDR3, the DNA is TGTGCCAGCAGCGCCCAGGGGGCTTCTGGAAACACCATATATTTT.